This TCR beta chain was found in a study of blood T cell repertoires in COVID-19. Study information: COVID-19 samples, acute and convalescent, were from the United States, Italy and Spain. T cells, B-cell-depleted T cells, or PBMCs supplied cDNA or gDNA.

In Seattle, patients joined the study during active infection and were tracked longitudinally. This clone has more than one count but fewer than ten. Germline V lookup: CDR1 MNHEY, CDR2 SMNVEV (reference sequence). This CDR3 contains 14 residues. V dropped 5 bases and J dropped 4; count of bases not matched to a gene: 5. Study processing details: Amplification with reference gene primers provided the estimates of nucleated cell counts. TCRdb's copy holds only in-frame clones and misses some; the assay was immunoSEQ multiplex PCR. From that table come the V and J calls and clone size; the DNA was used to work out D and trimming. The sample records under 250,000 clones, just under 90% being singletons.

The receptor comes from a man aged 25 to 45 with COVID-19, enrolled during active disease. The source material was peripheral blood. The chain has TRBV27 and TRBJ1-2; TRBD1 matches 9 bases. CDR3: CASSAGQGGYGYTF. In DNA form, the CDR3 reads TGTGCCAGCAGTGCGGGACAGGGCGGCTATGGCTACACCTTC.